Given below is one T cell receptor (beta chain) in context. Every donor, a Caucasian adult, lived in Nashville, Tennessee. Splitting of each subset's genomic DNA was done evenly across several immunoSEQ plates. The repertoire was sequenced with immunoSEQ multiplex PCR; TCRdb's copy has only in-frame clones and lacks some. The sample consists of about 670,000 clones, 72% of them appearing once. The sample belongs to a study of shared clonotypes between healthy human individuals. V lost 4 bases and J 1 base, leaving 14 bases between the germline ends. This CDR3 is 16 amino acids long. Germline assignment: CDR1 SGHRS and CDR2 YFSETQ.

The sequence derives from a woman between 25 and 40 years old in good health. V gene TRBV5-1 combines with J gene TRBJ2-2, with a weak D call TRBD2 (5 bases). Sequencing was carried out using memory CD4+ T cells sorted from blood. The subset: CD45RA-negative fraction. Written as DNA, the CDR3 is TGCGCCAGCAGCCATGGATACGAGGGGAACACCGGGGAGCTGTTTTTT. Protein: CASSHGYEGNTGELFF.